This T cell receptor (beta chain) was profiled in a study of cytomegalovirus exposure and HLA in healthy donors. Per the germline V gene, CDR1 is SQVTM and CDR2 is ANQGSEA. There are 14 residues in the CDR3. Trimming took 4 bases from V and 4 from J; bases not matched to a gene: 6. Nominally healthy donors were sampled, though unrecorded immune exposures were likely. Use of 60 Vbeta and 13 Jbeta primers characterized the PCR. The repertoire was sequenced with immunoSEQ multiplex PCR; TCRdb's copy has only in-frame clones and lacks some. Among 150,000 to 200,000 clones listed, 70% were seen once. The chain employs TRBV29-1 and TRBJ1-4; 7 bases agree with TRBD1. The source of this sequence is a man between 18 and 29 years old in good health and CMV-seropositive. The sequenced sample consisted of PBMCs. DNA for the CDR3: TGCAGCGTTGTACCGACAGGGATTAATGAAAAACTGTTTTTT. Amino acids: CSVVPTGINEKLFF.